This T cell receptor beta chain comes out of a study of shared clonotypes between healthy human individuals. Profiled with immunoSEQ multiplex PCR; TCRdb holds only in-frame clones, not every one. The top ten hold 8.5% to 12% of the sample, which has approximately 340,000 clones, about 70% seen once. CDR3 length equals 13 residues. The trim removed 4 bases at V and 5 bases at J, leaving 6 bases unmatched. Germline CDR1 SGHRS, CDR2 YFSETQ. This clonotype originated in a man aged 30-40 years in good health. The V gene is TRBV5-1, the J gene TRBJ2-7, with 7 bases fitting TRBD2. The sample comprised memory CD4+ T cells sorted from blood. The subset is: CD45RA-negative fraction. The DNA of the CDR3 is TGCGCCAGCAGCGATCTTCTAGCGGACGAGCAGTACTTC. Its translation: CASSDLLADEQYF.